These 19 T cell receptor beta chains share one sample of origin, sequenced in a study of cytomegalovirus exposure and HLA in healthy donors. PCR amplification relied on 60 Vbeta primers (plus 13 Jbeta primers). TCRdb's copy holds only in-frame clones and misses some; the assay was immunoSEQ multiplex PCR. The sample contains about 160,000 clones, about three quarters of which appear only once. Sequencing used PBMCs. The receptors come from a woman aged 50 to 60 in good health and CMV-seropositive.

V and J are TRBV11-2 and TRBJ2-7; possibly TRBD1 for D (6 bases). Trimming stripped 3 bases from V and 1 base from J, with 13 bases between. In germline, CDR1 is SGHAT, CDR2 FQNNGV. The CDR3 consists of 15 residues. The CDR3 DNA follows: TGTGCCAGCAGCTTGGAGGCAGGGGCATCCTACGAGCAGTACTTC. Translation: CASSLEAGASYEQYF.

The rearrangement uses TRBV19 and TRBJ2-1, with 9 bases lining up with TRBD2. The germline V gene has CDR1 LNHDA and CDR2 SQIVND (reference sequence). V shed 1 base, J shed 9 bases, and the junction held 4 bases outside the gene matches. The CDR3 has 14 amino acids. CDR3 protein: CASSIGGGGIEQFF. DNA of the CDR3: TGTGCCAGTAGTATAGGCGGGGGGGGTATTGAGCAGTTCTTC.

In its sample, this clone was seen once. The chain links TRBV27 to TRBJ1-4; D not resolved. Trimming took off 2 bases at V and 3 bases at J, with 13 bases between the two ends. This CDR3 comprises 16 residues. Germline V CDR1 and CDR2: MNHEY, SMNVEV (reference sequence). DNA of the CDR3: TGTGCCAGCAGTTTAAAAACGACTCACGCTAATGAAAAACTGTTTTTT. Protein product: CASSLKTTHANEKLFF.

V and J are TRBV28 and TRBJ2-7, with 10 bases identical to TRBD2. The CDR3 spans 15 residues. J lost 4 bases, V lost 5 bases, and 8 bases had no gene match. The germline CDR1 and CDR2 sequences are MDHEN and SYDVKM. The CDR3 bases are TGTGCCAGCAGTGCCCCGGGGACTAGCGAGTACGAGCAGTACTTC. It translates to CASSAPGTSEYEQYF. Supplemented by reference TRBV28 and TRBJ2-7, the full variable domain reads DVKVTQSSRYLVKRTGEKVFLECVQDMDHENMFWYRQDPGLGLRLIYFSYDVKMKEKGDIPEGYSVSREKKERFSLILESASTNQTSMYLCASSAPGTSEYEQYFGPGTRLTVT.

The CDR3 sequence: CASSLETGYGYTF. The CDR3 DNA sequence: TGTGCCAGCAGCTTAGAGACAGGCTATGGCTACACCTTC. J is TRBJ1-2 and V is TRBV7-9, with D maybe TRBD1 (6 bases). V was shortened by 1 base and J by 4 bases, with 7 bases between the two germline ends. The CDR3 extends over 13 amino acids. From germline, CDR1 is SEHNR and CDR2 FQNEAQ (reference sequence).

Note on this clone: This sample includes further DNA sequences coding for the same CDR3. The chain links TRBV27 to TRBJ1-5; D unresolved. CDR3 length equals 12 residues. Trimming pared 3 bases from V and 4 bases from J, leaving 4 bases between. Per the germline V gene, CDR1 is MNHEY and CDR2 is SMNVEV (reference sequence). This CDR3 reads CASSFLNQPQHF. Written as DNA, the CDR3 is TGTGCCAGCAGTTTCTTGAATCAGCCCCAGCATTTT.

The chain has TRBV18 and TRBJ2-3, with TRBD2 identical over 8 bases. There are 15 residues in the CDR3. Germline V gene lookup returns CDR1 KGHSH and CDR2 LQKENI. With 5 bases clipped from V and 0 bases from J, the junction kept 4 bases outside the gene matches. The CDR3 nucleotides read TGTGCCAGCTCAAGAGCGGGGGCTAGCACAGATACGCAGTATTTT. Translation gives CASSRAGASTDTQYF.

V and J are TRBV5-8 and TRBJ1-2, with TRBD1 identical over 7 bases. J gave up 2 bases and V 4 bases, and 2 bases lay outside the gene matches. This CDR3 has 13 residues. CDR1 is SGHTS, CDR2 YDEGEE, per germline. CDR3 nucleotides: TGTGCCAGCAGCAGGGGACAGAACTATGGCTACACCTTC. This codes for CASSRGQNYGYTF.

The gene calls are TRBV10-3 and TRBJ1-4, with 7 bases that match TRBD1. The germline V gene has CDR1 ENHRY and CDR2 SYGVKD. V dropped 2 bases and J dropped 10; count of bases not matched to a gene: 7. The CDR3 runs to 14 residues. CDR3 DNA: TGTGCCATCAGTGAGAAGAATCAGGGGGGAAAACTGTTTTTT. This codes for CAISEKNQGGKLFF.

The table lists this clone with a few counts. V usage is TRBV7-6 and J usage is TRBJ1-1; 11 nucleotides align to TRBD1. The CDR3 sequence is 16 residues long. Germline V gene sequence: CDR1 SGHVS, CDR2 FNYEAQ. Trimming removed 4 bases from V and 4 bases from J; junction bases left unmatched: 8. The CDR3 DNA sequence: TGTGCCAGCAGCTCGGGACAGGGGGAAGGTTCCACTGAAGCTTTCTTT. Protein: CASSSGQGEGSTEAFF. The full variable domain, in which reference TRBV7-6 and TRBJ1-1 provide the parts outside the CDR3, is GAGVSQSPRYKVTKRGQDVALRCDPISGHVSLYWYRQALGQGPEFLTYFNYEAQQDKSGLPNDRFSAERPEGSISTLTIQRTEQRDSAMYRCASSSGQGEGSTEAFFGQGTRLTVV.

The chain uses TRBV19 and TRBJ2-1; D possibly corresponds to TRBD2 (5 bases). The CDR3 consists of 13 residues. Trimming removed 7 bases at V and 0 bases at J, with 7 bases between. Germline V gene sequence: CDR1 LNHDA, CDR2 SQIVND (reference sequence). The CDR3 loop is CASMRASYNEQFF. In nucleotides, the CDR3 is TGTGCCAGTATGCGGGCCTCCTACAATGAGCAGTTCTTC.

The genes are TRBV11-2 and TRBJ1-6; perhaps TRBD1 as D (5 bases). From germline, CDR1 is SGHAT and CDR2 FQNNGV. V gave up 0 bases and J gave up 14 bases, with 11 bases separating them. The CDR3 is made up of 13 amino acids. The CDR3 nucleotides are TGTGCCAGCAGCTTAGAAGGGTCGGGGGCCCTCCACTTT. Translated, it gives CASSLEGSGALHF.

The rearrangement joins TRBV14 to TRBJ1-4; unclear D gene. CDR1 and CDR2 from the germline V gene are SGHDN and FVKESK. The CDR3 totals 16 residues. Trimming shortened V by 0 bases and J by 10 bases, and 18 bases separated the two germline ends. The CDR3 bases are TGTGCCAGCAGCCAAGACGTCGGGGAGTTAGGTCGAAAACTGTTTTTT. This codes for CASSQDVGELGRKLFF.

The chain is built from TRBV28 and TRBJ1-2, with D possibly being TRBD1 (5 bases). This CDR3 has 16 residues. V was cut by 4 bases and J by 2 bases, with 17 bases left in between. Germline CDR1 and CDR2: MDHEN and SYDVKM. DNA of the CDR3: TGTGCCAGCAGTTCCGGCGGGGGAGGGCTAAACTATGGCTACACCTTC. Amino acid sequence: CASSSGGGGLNYGYTF.

The chain has TRBV29-1 and TRBJ1-1, with 8 bases that match TRBD1. CDR1 SQVTM and CDR2 ANQGSEA come from the germline V gene. V lost 7 bases to trimming and J lost 3 bases; unmatched junction nucleotides: 13. The CDR3 is made up of 15 amino acids. The CDR3 DNA reads TGCAGCGCGCCATCAGGGGGCGCGCGATACACTGAAGCTTTCTTT. It is translated as CSAPSGGARYTEAFF. The variable domain in full, completed from reference TRBV29-1 and TRBJ1-1, reads SAVISQKPSRDICQRGTSLTIQCQVDSQVTMMFWYRQQPGQSLTLIATANQGSEATYESGFVIDKFPISRPNLTFSTLTVSNMSPEDSSIYLCSAPSGGARYTEAFFGQGTRLTVV.

The J gene is TRBJ2-7, the V gene TRBV5-4, with 8 bases identical to TRBD1. V lost 3 bases to trimming and J lost 1 base; unmatched junction nucleotides: 6. This CDR3 contains 15 residues. Germline CDR1 reads SGHNT; CDR2 reads YYREEE (reference sequence). The CDR3 spells CASSSTGTGSYEQYF. In DNA, the CDR3 is TGTGCCAGCAGCTCTACCGGGACAGGATCCTACGAGCAGTACTTC. Full variable domain (missing parts from reference TRBV5-4 and TRBJ2-7): ETGVTQSPTHLIKTRGQQVTLRCSSQSGHNTVSWYQQALGQGPQFIFQYYREEENGRGNFPPRFSGLQFPNYSSELNVNALELDDSALYLCASSSTGTGSYEQYFGPGTRLTVT.

As for this clone: Other nucleotide sequences from this sample produce the same CDR3. The V and J genes are TRBV7-2 and TRBJ2-7; possibly TRBD1 for D (5 bases). From germline, CDR1 is SGHTA and CDR2 FQGNSA. The CDR3 length is 11 residues. With 5 bases removed from V and 4 bases from J, the gap between germline ends came to 6 bases. The DNA of the CDR3 is TGTGCCAGCAGCCCAGGGTACGAGCAGTACTTC. It translates to CASSPGYEQYF.

This rearrangement joins TRBV5-1 to TRBJ2-7, with D unclear. Germline CDR1 is SGHRS and CDR2 is YFSETQ. CDR3 length equals 13 residues. Trimming took 2 bases from V and 6 from J, leaving 12 bases between them. CDR3 protein: CASSLGGTGEQYF. CDR3 nucleotide sequence: TGCGCCAGCAGCTTAGGCGGAACGGGCGAGCAGTACTTC. Based on the CDR3 plus reference TRBV5-1 and TRBJ2-7, the full variable domain is KAGVTQTPRYLIKTRGQQVTLSCSPISGHRSVSWYQQTPGQGLQFLFEYFSETQRNKGNFPGRFSGRQFSNSRSEMNVSTLELGDSALYLCASSLGGTGEQYFGPGTRLTVT.

The rearrangement uses TRBV2 and TRBJ1-2; D unclear. This CDR3 is 12 amino acids long. Trimming pared 5 bases from V and 8 bases from J, leaving 12 bases between. Per germline, CDR1 SNHLY and CDR2 FYNNEI. In DNA, the CDR3 is TGTGCCAGCAGTTCCGGCCAGGTCGGCTACACCTTC. It codes for CASSSGQVGYTF.